The 24 T cell receptor beta chains reported below all come from one sample, sequenced in a study of blood T cell repertoires in COVID-19. Assay: immunoSEQ multiplex PCR; the TCRdb copy retains only in-frame clones and omits some. The data contain about 190,000 clones, roughly 86% of them singletons. Input material: PBMCs or T cells enriched from blood (not recorded which). The receptors shown here come from a woman between 40 and 55 years old in a cohort exposed to, infected with or recovered from COVID-19 (not recorded which).

The chain is built from TRBV9 and TRBJ1-4, with D possibly TRBD1 on 5 matching bases. The germline V gene encodes CDR1 SGDLS and CDR2 YYNGEE. V was clipped by 1 base and J by 7 bases, with 8 bases between them. The CDR3 consists of 13 residues. The CDR3 DNA reads TGTGCCAGCAGCGTATCCGGGGGTGAAAAACTGTTTTTT. It translates to CASSVSGGEKLFF.

The chain combines TRBV4-3 with TRBJ2-1; tentatively, D is TRBD2 (6 bases). CDR3 size: 16 residues. With 4 bases removed from V and 4 bases from J, the gap between germline ends came to 17 bases. CDR1 is LGHNA and CDR2 is YSLEER in the germline V gene. As DNA, the CDR3 is TGCGCCAGCAGCCGGGGCCGGGAGCTCCATTACAATGAGCAGTTCTTC. Translation gives CASSRGRELHYNEQFF.

The V call is TRBV3-1 (or the pseudogene TRBV3-2), the J call TRBJ2-7; 8 positions match TRBD2. CDR1 is LGHDT and CDR2 is YNNKEL in the germline V gene (reference sequence). The CDR3 contains 15 residues. V shed 4 bases and J 2 bases; nucleotides not matched to a gene: 7. CDR3 protein: CASSRPAGEPYEQYF. In DNA form, the CDR3 reads TGTGCCAGCAGCCGCCCAGCGGGAGAGCCCTACGAGCAGTACTTC.

CDR3 DNA: TGTGCCAGCAGCTTAGGTCTCTTCAATGAGCAGTTCTTC. Translation: CASSLGLFNEQFF. The genes are TRBV11-2 and TRBJ2-1; D call uncertain. From germline, CDR1 is SGHAT and CDR2 FQNNGV. Trimming left V 1 base short and J 6 bases short, with 7 bases between. The CDR3 consists of 13 residues.

This clone was counted once. V usage is TRBV6-5 and J usage is TRBJ1-5; D is unclear. This CDR3 contains 15 residues. Between the trimmed V and J ends, which lost 9 bases and 7 bases, there was a span of 22 bases. Germline V CDR1 and CDR2: MNHEY, SVGAGI. CDR3 region: CASDPSAGGRQPQHF. In nucleotides, the CDR3 is TGTGCCAGTGACCCCTCAGCGGGCGGAAGGCAGCCCCAGCATTTT.

The chain has TRBV11-2 and TRBJ1-2; D is uncertain. The CDR3 totals 11 residues. V dropped 6 bases and J dropped 8 bases, with 10 bases sitting between them. Germline CDR1 is SGHAT and CDR2 is FQNNGV. The CDR3 protein is CASREAYGYTF. CDR3 DNA sequence: TGTGCCAGCAGGGAGGCCTACGGCTACACCTTC.

The J gene is TRBJ1-2, the V gene TRBV2, with D unclear. V lost 5 bases and J 5 bases, leaving 21 bases between the germline ends. The CDR3 totals 16 residues. From germline, CDR1 is SNHLY and CDR2 FYNNEI. The CDR3 DNA reads TGTGCCAGCAGTCCTCAGGAGGGCTCCGGCGGTTATGGCTACACCTTC. It is translated as CASSPQEGSGGYGYTF.

This clone was detected only a few times. Distinct nucleotide sequences in the sample also encode this CDR3. This chain links TRBV4-2 with TRBJ2-1, with 12 bases matching TRBD2. V trimming: 0 bases; J trimming: 5 bases; junction bases outside the gene matches: 2. The CDR3 is 16 amino acids. Germline V gene sequence: CDR1 LGHNA, CDR2 YNFKEQ. CDR3 amino acids: CASSQDRTSGNNEQFF. The DNA of the CDR3 is TGTGCCAGCAGCCAAGACCGGACTAGCGGGAACAATGAGCAGTTCTTC.

The V call is TRBV5-1, the J call TRBJ1-6, with 8 bases that match TRBD1. Trimming took 2 bases from V and 7 from J; bases not matched to a gene: 11. This CDR3 has 17 amino acids. Germline V lookup: CDR1 SGHRS, CDR2 YFSETQ. Here the CDR3 reads CASSFLTGDSVNSPLHF. Here the CDR3 DNA reads TGCGCCAGCAGCTTCTTGACAGGGGATTCGGTGAATTCACCCCTCCACTTT.

The CDR3 spells CASSLRQGATEAFF. The CDR3 nucleotides read TGTGCCAGCAGCTTGCGTCAGGGGGCCACTGAAGCTTTCTTT. V is TRBV7-6 and J is TRBJ1-1, with 8 bases identical to TRBD1. This CDR3 has 14 amino acids. Germline CDR1 SGHVS, CDR2 FNYEAQ. V trimming: 3 bases; J trimming: 4 bases; junction bases outside the gene matches: 4.

The chain employs TRBV3-1 (or the pseudogene TRBV3-2) and TRBJ1-1; the D gene is possibly TRBD1 (6 bases). Germline CDR1 and CDR2: LGHDT and YNNKEL (reference sequence). The germline V and J ends were trimmed by 1 base and 11 bases, with 17 bases remaining between them. The CDR3 has 14 amino acids. The DNA of the CDR3 is TGTGCCAGCAGCCAAGTTGAACTGGGGGCCAGGGCTTTCTTT. The encoded protein is CASSQVELGARAFF.

The chain combines TRBV28 with TRBJ1-5; the match to TRBD1 covers 9 bases. CDR1 is MDHEN and CDR2 is SYDVKM in the germline V gene. Trimming at V came to 3 bases and at J to 5 bases, leaving 5 bases not matched to a gene. The CDR3 is made up of 15 amino acids. This chain's CDR3 is CASSLGQGMDQPQHF. The CDR3 nucleotides read TGTGCCAGCAGTTTGGGACAGGGTATGGATCAGCCCCAGCATTTT.

The chain links TRBV2 to TRBJ2-1; D possibly corresponds to TRBD1 (5 bases). This CDR3 spans 14 amino acids. V shed 5 bases and J shed 6 bases, with 14 bases lying between them. Germline V gene data show CDR1 as SNHLY and CDR2 as FYNNEI. This CDR3 is CASSPSPQGNEQFF. CDR3 coding DNA: TGTGCCAGCAGTCCCAGCCCCCAGGGCAATGAGCAGTTCTTC.

The chain is built from TRBV5-4 and TRBJ1-1; 8 positions agree with TRBD1. The CDR3 is 15 residues long. In germline, CDR1 is SGHNT, CDR2 YYREEE (reference sequence). J was trimmed by 0 bases and V by 3 bases; bases with no gene match: 4. In DNA, the CDR3 is TGTGCCAGCAGCTCTGACAGGGGAATGAACACTGAAGCTTTCTTT. Its protein is CASSSDRGMNTEAFF. Supplemented by reference TRBV5-4 and TRBJ1-1, the full variable domain reads ETGVTQSPTHLIKTRGQQVTLRCSSQSGHNTVSWYQQALGQGPQFIFQYYREEENGRGNFPPRFSGLQFPNYSSELNVNALELDDSALYLCASSSDRGMNTEAFFGQGTRLTVV.

This chain uses TRBV7-9 with TRBJ2-7; 9 bases align to TRBD2. The CDR3 is 16 residues long. Germline V lookup: CDR1 SEHNR, CDR2 FQNEAQ (reference sequence). J was trimmed by 2 bases and V by 6 bases; bases with no gene match: 11. The CDR3 DNA sequence: TGTGCCAGCAGTTACCCGACTAGCGGAAGCCCCTACGAGCAGTACTTC. It translates to CASSYPTSGSPYEQYF.

The rearrangement joins TRBV11-2 to TRBJ2-5; TRBD2 aligns across 9 bases. Unmatched junction bases numbered 12, after V lost 3 bases and J lost 4 bases. CDR1 SGHAT and CDR2 FQNNGV come from the germline V gene. The CDR3 extends over 17 amino acids. CDR3 amino acids: CASSFKFLAGRRETQYF. The CDR3, as DNA: TGTGCCAGCAGCTTCAAATTTCTAGCGGGGAGAAGAGAGACCCAGTACTTC.

This clone was seen just once. This rearrangement joins TRBV5-1 to TRBJ1-5, with D tentatively TRBD1 (6 bases). Per the germline V gene, CDR1 is SGHRS and CDR2 is YFSETQ. CDR3 length: 15 amino acids. V was pared by 4 bases and J by 0 bases, with 11 bases between. CDR3 residues: CASSLGTNSNQPQHF. CDR3 DNA: TGCGCCAGCAGCCTAGGGACAAATAGCAATCAGCCCCAGCATTTT.

The V call is TRBV9, the J call TRBJ1-3; D gene ambiguous. Germline CDR1 reads SGDLS; CDR2 reads YYNGEE. V lost 2 bases to trimming and J lost 6 bases, with 9 bases between them. This CDR3 contains 13 residues. CDR3 sequence: CASSVGQINTIYF. CDR3 coding DNA: TGTGCCAGCAGCGTGGGCCAGATAAACACCATATATTTT. Together with reference TRBV9 and TRBJ1-3, the CDR3 gives the full variable domain: DSGVTQTPKHLITATGQRVTLRCSPRSGDLSVYWYQQSLDQGLQFLIQYYNGEERAKGNILERFSAQQFPDLHSELNLSSLELGDSALYFCASSVGQINTIYFGEGSWLTVV.

The rearrangement uses TRBV4-1 and TRBJ2-7; D might be TRBD1 (7 bases). CDR3 length equals 15 residues. Trimming stripped 4 bases from V and 0 bases from J, with 13 bases between. Germline V gives CDR1 MGHRA, CDR2 YSYEKL. DNA for the CDR3: TGCGCCAGCAGCCTGGGGGGACAGTACTCCTACGAGCAGTACTTC. Protein: CASSLGGQYSYEQYF.

The CDR3, as DNA: TGTGCCAGCAGTTCCACACGAGATCCCAGGGGGCTTAGAGATACGCAGTATTTT. Translated, it gives CASSSTRDPRGLRDTQYF. The gene calls are TRBV28 and TRBJ2-3; TRBD1 matches at 8 bases. With V trimmed by 4 bases and J by 5 bases, 17 bases remained unmatched. This CDR3 is built from 18 residues. Germline V gene data show CDR1 as MDHEN and CDR2 as SYDVKM.

This clone appeared once. The chain combines TRBV6-2 or TRBV6-3 with TRBJ1-2; 7 bases fit TRBD1. This CDR3 has 16 residues. V lost 0 bases to trimming and J lost 4 bases; unmatched junction nucleotides: 8. Germline loops: CDR1 MNHEY, CDR2 SVGEGT. DNA of the CDR3: TGTGCCAGCAGTTACTCTGCAGGGGGTGAAGGCTATGGCTACACCTTC. It translates to CASSYSAGGEGYGYTF.

The chain carries TRBV7-6 and TRBJ1-5; D is unclear. Trimming cost V 1 base and J 0 bases, with 10 bases left between them. The CDR3 loop spans 16 amino acids. Germline values: CDR1 SGHVS, CDR2 FNYEAQ. The chain's CDR3 is CASSLGGGYSNQPQHF. Written as DNA, the CDR3 is TGTGCCAGCAGCTTAGGCGGCGGGTATAGCAATCAGCCCCAGCATTTT.

The chain joins TRBV18 to TRBJ2-2; 7 bases line up with TRBD1. V was clipped by 2 bases and J by 4 bases; unmatched bases: 13. Germline CDR1 is KGHSH and CDR2 is LQKENI. There are 18 residues in the CDR3. CDR3 bases: TGTGCCAGCTCACCAAAAGAAAACAGGGGACAATTCACCGGGGAGCTGTTTTTT. Its translation is CASSPKENRGQFTGELFF.

The rearrangement joins TRBV18 to TRBJ1-1, with TRBD1 as a possible D gene (6 bases). The germline gives CDR1 KGHSH, CDR2 LQKENI. The V end lost 0 bases, the J end lost 4 bases, and 15 bases lay between the germline ends. The CDR3 length is 16 residues. The CDR3 sequence: CASSPPVRGSGTEAFF. CDR3 coding DNA: TGTGCCAGCTCACCACCCGTCAGGGGTTCGGGCACTGAAGCTTTCTTT.